The rows below give T cell receptor beta chains drawn from one sample of a study of memory CD4+ T cells and cytomegalovirus serostatus. Assay used: immunoSEQ multiplex PCR; TCRdb lists only in-frame clones, some missing. This sample has 35,000 to 40,000 clones, with roughly 85% found just once. The sequencing sample was made of memory CD4+ T cells from blood. These receptors all come from an adult in good health and CMV-seropositive. CDR3s include the opening cysteine and the closing phenylalanine or tryptophan.

J: TRBJ2-1; V: TRBV7-2; CDR3: CASSLPSYNEQFF
J: TRBJ2-1; V: TRBV9; CDR3: CASSVESGGRGEQFF
J: TRBJ2-1; V: TRBV9; CDR3: CASSVSVAGSYNEQFF
J: TRBJ2-5; V: TRBV6-5; CDR3: CASRSQGETQYF
J: TRBJ2-5; V: TRBV11-3; CDR3: CASSKGQGEETQYF
J: TRBJ1-1; V: TRBV27; CDR3: CASSLRANTEAFF
J: TRBJ2-7; V: TRBV7-2; CDR3: CASSLASGRNEQYF
J: TRBJ2-5; V: TRBV6-5; CDR3: CASKSQGETQYF
J: TRBJ2-7; V: TRBV7-2; CDR3: CASSSGPYEQYF
J: TRBJ2-3; V: TRBV14; CDR3: CASSPPASTDTQYF
J: TRBJ1-6; V: TRBV7-2; CDR3: CASSLQSSYNSPLHF
J: TRBJ2-5; V: TRBV7-2; CDR3: CASSYQGTGQETQYF
J: TRBJ1-1; V: TRBV14; CDR3: CASSPRQGEAFF
J: TRBJ1-5; V: TRBV2; CDR3: CASSMGNQPQHF
J: TRBJ2-5; V: TRBV9; CDR3: CASSPGVVQETQYF
J: TRBJ2-2; V: TRBV7-7; CDR3: CASSGGRTGELFF
J: TRBJ2-7; V: TRBV9; CDR3: CASSVGAGGPYEQYF
J: TRBJ1-5; V: TRBV2; CDR3: CASSLGQGSNQPQHF
J: TRBJ2-1; V: TRBV30; CDR3: CACYRECHEQFF
J: TRBJ2-3; V: TRBV29-1; CDR3: CSVGGGSGIGGTDTQYF
J: TRBJ1-2; V: TRBV27; CDR3: CASSPLITASLYGYTF
J: TRBJ2-7; V: TRBV28; CDR3: CASSLWAQYEQYF
J: TRBJ2-1; V: TRBV9; CDR3: CASSVGDRNYNEQFF
J: TRBJ2-3; V: TRBV4-2; CDR3: CASSQKENTDTQYF
J: TRBJ1-1; V: TRBV7-2; CDR3: CASSFISGDSTEAFF
J: TRBJ2-1; V: TRBV2; CDR3: CASSAHSDEQFF
J: TRBJ1-1; V: TRBV29-1; CDR3: CSGVGLDTEAFF
J: TRBJ2-6; V: TRBV7-9; CDR3: CASSLAPSGANVLTF
J: TRBJ2-1; V: TRBV4-2; CDR3: CASSQVATPENEQFF
J: TRBJ2-5; V: TRBV5-6; CDR3: CASSFSFTATQETQYF
J: TRBJ2-7; V: TRBV11-2; CDR3: CASSLEFWSGYEQYF
J: TRBJ2-7; V: TRBV5-1; CDR3: CASSLEAGPYEQYF
J: TRBJ1-2; V: TRBV12-5; CDR3: CASGLSGGGYTF
J: TRBJ2-5; V: TRBV5-1; CDR3: CASSSRTVQGETQYF
J: TRBJ2-5; V: TRBV11-1; CDR3: CASSRVLAGQETQYF
J: TRBJ2-1; V: TRBV6-4; CDR3: CASSDKGAENEQFF
J: TRBJ2-6; V: TRBV29-1; CDR3: CSVEAGSSGANVLTF
J: TRBJ1-1; V: TRBV2; CDR3: CASNARLGDTEAFF
J: TRBJ1-2; V: TRBV5-1; CDR3: CASSLGGENYGYTF
J: TRBJ2-7; V: TRBV7-9; CDR3: CASSLAGSYEQYF
J: TRBJ2-1; V: TRBV9; CDR3: CASSVELPNEQFF
J: TRBJ1-2; V: TRBV21-1; CDR3: CASSPRGGRDGYTF
J: TRBJ1-1; V: TRBV18; CDR3: CASSPDMNTEAFF
J: TRBJ1-3; V: TRBV2; CDR3: CASSDRRGWAIYF
J: TRBJ1-1; V: TRBV7-9; CDR3: CASSSGQYTEAFF
J: TRBJ1-3; V: TRBV19; CDR3: CASRKVLGTGNTIYF
J: TRBJ1-1; V: TRBV27; CDR3: CASSPRTGFAKNTEAFF
J: TRBJ2-7; V: TRBV5-8; CDR3: CASTGDYSYEQYF
J: TRBJ2-3; V: TRBV5-1; CDR3: CASSLALAGTDTQYF